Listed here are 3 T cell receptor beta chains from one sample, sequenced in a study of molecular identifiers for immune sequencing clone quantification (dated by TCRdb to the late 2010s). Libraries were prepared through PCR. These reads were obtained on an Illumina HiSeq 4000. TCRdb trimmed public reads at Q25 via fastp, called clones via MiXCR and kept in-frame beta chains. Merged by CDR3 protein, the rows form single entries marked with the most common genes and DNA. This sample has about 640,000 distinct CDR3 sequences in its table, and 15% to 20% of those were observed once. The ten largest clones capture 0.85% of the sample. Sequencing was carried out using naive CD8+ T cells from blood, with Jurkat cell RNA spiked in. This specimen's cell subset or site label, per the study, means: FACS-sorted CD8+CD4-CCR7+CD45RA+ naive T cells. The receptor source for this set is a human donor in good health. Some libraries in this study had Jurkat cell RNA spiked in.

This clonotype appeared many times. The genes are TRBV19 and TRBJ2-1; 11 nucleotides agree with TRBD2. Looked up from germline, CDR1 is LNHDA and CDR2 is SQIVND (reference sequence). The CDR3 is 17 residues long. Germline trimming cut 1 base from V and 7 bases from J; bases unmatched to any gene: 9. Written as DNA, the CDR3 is TGTGCCAGTAGTATAGGTCTAGCGGGGGGTCGGGGAAATGAGCAGTTCTTC. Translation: CASSIGLAGGRGNEQFF.

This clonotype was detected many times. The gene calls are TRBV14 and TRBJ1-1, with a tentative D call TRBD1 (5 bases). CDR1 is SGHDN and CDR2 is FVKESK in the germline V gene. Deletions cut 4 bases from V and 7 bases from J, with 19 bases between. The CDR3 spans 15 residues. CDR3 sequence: CASSPEVGARGEAFF. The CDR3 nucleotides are TGTGCCAGCAGCCCAGAGGTAGGGGCTCGAGGTGAAGCTTTCTTT. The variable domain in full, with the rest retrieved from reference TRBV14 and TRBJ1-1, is EAGVTQFPSHSVIEKGQTVTLRCDPISGHDNLYWYRRVMGKEIKFLLHFVKESKQDESGMPNNRFLAERTGGTYSTLKVQPAELEDSGVYFCASSPEVGARGEAFFGQGTRLTVV.

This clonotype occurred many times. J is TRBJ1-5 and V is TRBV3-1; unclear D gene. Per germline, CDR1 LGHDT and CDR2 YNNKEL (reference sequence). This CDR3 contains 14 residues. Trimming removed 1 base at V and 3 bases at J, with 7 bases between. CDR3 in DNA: TGTGCCAGCAGCCAAGTGTCGTCCAATCAGCCCCAGCATTTT. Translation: CASSQVSSNQPQHF.